These 16 T cell receptor beta chains originate from one sample sequenced in a study of tumor-infiltrating lymphocytes in primary liver carcinoma. The tissue used was unsorted bulk material of about 20-33 mg. RNA and DNA were co-extracted from it with the AllPrep DNA/RNA mini kit. The template, approximately 500 ng total RNA, yielded TCR beta cDNA made with a constant-region primer. Amplification in three nested multiplex PCR rounds with slightly modified ARM-PCR gave rise to TCR beta libraries. For approximately 9 cycles apiece, the opening two PCR rounds ran with TRBV1-TRBV30 forward primers and a C-beta reverse primer. TCRdb analysed the multiplex PCR reads with MiXCR anew, one entry per CDR3 protein. The top ten hold 25% to 35% of the sample, which has about 78,000 distinct CDR3 sequences, roughly 69% seen once. The sample taken for sequencing was liver tumor tissue from sampling region 4. Sample subset: tumor region T4, right-lateral pole. These receptors originate from a man aged 35 to 55 with primary liver carcinoma and hepatitis B virus infection.

As concerns this clonotype: A much larger clonotype is one base distant, so this may be a read error. This chain's CDR3 is CANSLGTGGTQYF. The CDR3 DNA reads TGCGCCAACAGCCTAGGGACAGGTGGGACCCAGTACTTC. V usage is TRBV5-1 and J usage is TRBJ2-5; 8 positions agree with TRBD1. Germline CDR1 SGHRS, CDR2 YFSETQ. This CDR3 contains 13 residues.

This clonotype was counted once. The final CDR3 position lacks the conserved phenylalanine or tryptophan, pointing to a likely read error. V and J are TRBV10-2 and TRBJ2-7; D may be TRBD2 (5 bases). This CDR3 comprises 13 residues. CDR1 is WSHSY and CDR2 is SAAADI in the germline V gene. The CDR3 DNA reads as TGCGCCAGTAGTGAGGACTCAGTAGCCGAGCAGTACCTC. Translation gives CASSEDSVAEQYL.

This clonotype has a single count. One end of the junction varies from germline; a read error may be responsible. The rearrangement uses TRBV12-3 or TRBV12-4 and TRBJ2-2, with TRBD1 matching over 12 bases. The CDR3 runs 16 residues. The CDR3 coding sequence is TGTGCCAGCAGTTTTTCACTGGGACAGGGGGCCTGGGAGCTATTTTTT. Residues: CASSFSLGQGAWELFF.

To note about this clonotype: Mismatch with germline at one junction end may stem from a read error. The chain joins TRBV11-2 to TRBJ1-2, with D unclear. The V gene's germline CDR1 is SGHAT and CDR2 FQNNGV. This CDR3 has 12 amino acids. The chain's CDR3 is CGSLSVDYGYTF. Written as DNA, the CDR3 is TGTGGCAGCTTAAGCGTTGACTATGGCTACACCTTC.

This clonotype has a single count. The J gene is TRBJ2-3, the V gene TRBV11-2, with D possibly being TRBD2 (6 bases). This CDR3 has 17 residues. V dropped 2 bases and J dropped 7 bases, with 22 bases sitting between them. Germline CDR1 reads SGHAT; CDR2 reads FQNNGV. CDR3 DNA sequence: TGTGCCAGCAGCTTAACTCTCCAGGGATCTAGCGCATATACGCAGTATTTT. It yields the protein CASSLTLQGSSAYTQYF.

A word on this clonotype: A clone one base away is much larger, so this may be a read error. This chain connects TRBV12-3 or TRBV12-4 to TRBJ2-7; the D gene is possibly TRBD1 (5 bases). The CDR3 covers 11 residues. The CDR3 spells CASNLGHLYRF. CDR3 DNA: TGTGCCAGCAATTTGGGGCACCTCTATCGGTTC.

Details on this clonotype: One end of the junction does not line up with germline, which may come from a read error. The rearrangement links TRBV7-8 to TRBJ2-1; 8 nucleotides agree with TRBD2. This CDR3 region has 19 residues. Germline V gene lookup returns CDR1 SGHVS and CDR2 FQNEAQ. CDR3 region: CASSLRRNSGISSYNEQLF. The CDR3 DNA follows: TGTGCCAGCAGCTTACGTAGGAATAGCGGGATCTCCTCCTACAATGAGCAGCTCTTC.

In regard to this clonotype: Its ends do not fully match the called genes, so a read error is possible. This chain joins TRBV6-1 and TRBJ1-1; a weak D match, TRBD1 (6 bases). The CDR3 runs to 16 residues. Germline CDR1 reads MNHNS; CDR2 reads SASEGT. The CDR3 protein is CSSSVKDSRSGTEAFF. The DNA for the CDR3 is TGCTCCAGCAGTGTTAAGGACAGCCGTAGTGGCACTGAAGCTTTCTTT.

V is TRBV4-1 and J is TRBJ2-5; D is undetermined. With 0 bases removed from V and 7 bases from J, the gap between germline ends came to 12 bases. The CDR3 is made up of 14 amino acids. The V gene's germline CDR1 is MGHRA and CDR2 YSYEKL. The CDR3 protein is CASSQDPSAGTQYF. The CDR3 DNA reads TGCGCCAGCAGCCAAGACCCTTCTGCCGGGACCCAGTACTTC.

As regards this clonotype: A much larger clone is a single base away; this may be a read error. The CDR3 does not end in the conserved phenylalanine or tryptophan, so this is likely a read error. The chain is built from TRBV29-1 and TRBJ2-3; unclear D gene. The germline V gene has CDR1 SQVTM and CDR2 ANQGSEA. The CDR3 consists of 11 residues. Trimming cost V 3 bases and J 5 bases, with 6 bases left between them. CDR3 nucleotides: TGCAGCGTTGACGGGTTAGATACGCAGTATCTT. The encoded protein is CSVDGLDTQYL.

At least ten counts were recorded for this clonotype. The chain links TRBV5-1 to TRBJ2-7; 9 bases line up with TRBD2. The junction had 5 bases not matched to a gene; V was cut back by 5 bases and J by 2 bases. This CDR3 has 14 residues. Per germline, CDR1 SGHRS and CDR2 YFSETQ. In DNA form, the CDR3 reads TGCGCCAGCAGTAGCGGGAGTACGGCCTACGAGCAGTACTTC. This codes for CASSSGSTAYEQYF.

This clonotype was picked up one time. A read error is possible here, since a much larger clone lies one base away. The V and J genes are TRBV30 and TRBJ1-2; D is unclear. CDR1 and CDR2 from the germline V gene are GTSNPN and SVGIG (reference sequence). Trimming removed 7 bases at V and 4 bases at J, with 16 bases between. This CDR3 region has 13 residues. Here the CDR3 reads CASGSERSYGYTF. The CDR3 nucleotides are TGTGCCTCGGGATCAGAGAGGAGCTATGGCTACACCTTC. Full variable domain (outside the CDR3, taken from reference TRBV30 and TRBJ1-2): SQTIHQWPATLVQPVGSPLSLECTVEGTSNPNLYWYRQAAGRGLQLLFYSVGIGQISSEVPQNLSASRPQDRQFILSSKKLLLSDSGFYLCASGSERSYGYTFGSGTRLTVV.

The CDR3 protein is CANSLDIGLAVGEQFF. DNA of the CDR3: TGTGCCAACAGTTTGGATATCGGACTAGCCGTGGGTGAGCAGTTCTTC. This chain joins TRBV11-2 and TRBJ2-1, with 8 bases identical to TRBD2. Germline trimming cut 10 bases from V and 9 bases from J; bases unmatched to any gene: 20. Germline values: CDR1 SGHAT, CDR2 FQNNGV. The CDR3 consists of 16 residues.

In regard to this clonotype: Germline is not matched at one junction end, which may reflect a read error. The rearrangement uses TRBV4-1 and TRBJ2-5; 9 nucleotides align to TRBD2. The CDR3 spans 17 residues. Germline CDR1 and CDR2: MGHRA and YSYEKL. This chain's CDR3 is CANSQDLGSGGQETQYF. DNA of the CDR3: TGCGCCAACAGCCAAGATCTGGGTAGCGGGGGCCAAGAGACTCAGTACTTC.

V usage is TRBV6-2 or TRBV6-3 and J usage is TRBJ2-2; no clear D gene. This CDR3 comprises 14 residues. The V gene's germline CDR1 is MNHEY and CDR2 SVGEGT. V lost 10 bases and J 8 bases, leaving 20 bases between the germline ends. The CDR3 bases are TGTGCCACCACGACCAGCGAAGGGTCGGGGGAGCTGTTTTTT. Protein product: CATTTSEGSGELFF.

This clonotype is medium-sized in the sample. This chain links TRBV29-1 with TRBJ2-1; D is ambiguous. The V gene's germline CDR1 is SQVTM and CDR2 ANQGSEA. The V end lost 0 bases, the J end lost 6 bases, and 9 bases lay between the germline ends. The CDR3 is 13 amino acids. The CDR3 bases are TGCAGCGTTGAAGAGACCATTGGCAATGAGCAGTTCTTC. Amino acid sequence: CSVEETIGNEQFF.